The present T cell receptor beta chain was sequenced within a study of blood T cell repertoires in COVID-19. The wider study: PBMCs, B-cell-depleted T cells, or T cells were the source of the cDNA or gDNA that made up the material.

Authors' processing steps: Amplification with reference gene primers provided the estimates of nucleated cell counts. Here immunoSEQ multiplex PCR was the method, and the copy in TCRdb shows in-frame clones only, minus some. The V and J calls and the clone size are those of that table, but D and trimming were determined from the DNA. The data show hundreds of thousands of clones, with 80% to 90% seen just once and over 1% held by the top ten. V shed 6 bases, J shed 2 bases, and the junction held 6 bases outside the gene matches. Germline V lookup: CDR1 SGHRS, CDR2 YFSETQ. The CDR3 contains 15 residues.

V usage is TRBV5-1 and J usage is TRBJ2-2; 8 bases are shared with TRBD2. The receptor comes from a man aged 35-49 years with acute or convalescent COVID-19. Material for sequencing was peripheral blood. The CDR3 bases are TGCGCCAGCAACTTAGCGGGATCAAACACCGGGGAGCTGTTTTTT. It codes for CASNLAGSNTGELFF.